These 20 T cell receptor beta chains came from one sample sequenced in a study of blood T cell repertoires in COVID-19. Sequencing used immunoSEQ multiplex PCR; TCRdb keeps in-frame clones, though not all of them. Of approximately 270,000 clones listed, 80% to 90% are singletons. Sequencing input: peripheral blood. These TCRs come from a woman aged 65 to 85 with acute or convalescent COVID-19.

The chain links TRBV4-1 to TRBJ1-2, with 9 bases aligning to TRBD1. This CDR3 is 18 amino acids long. CDR1 and CDR2 from the germline V gene are MGHRA and YSYEKL. The ends lost 0 bases at V and 4 bases at J; junction bases unmatched: 12. The CDR3 is CASSQDKGTGTRSYGYTF. The CDR3 coding sequence is TGCGCCAGCAGCCAAGATAAGGGGACAGGGACTCGAAGCTATGGCTACACCTTC.

The V and J genes are TRBV10-3 and TRBJ2-5, with 10 bases lining up with TRBD1. Germline values: CDR1 ENHRY, CDR2 SYGVKD. CDR3 length: 15 residues. J lost 5 bases, V lost 4 bases, and 7 bases had no gene match. The CDR3 region is CAISGGTGVVETQYF. DNA of the CDR3: TGTGCCATCAGTGGGGGGACAGGGGTCGTGGAGACCCAGTACTTC.

The V gene is TRBV19, the J gene TRBJ2-1, with 8 bases aligning to TRBD2. The V gene's germline CDR1 is LNHDA and CDR2 SQIVND (reference sequence). The V segment lost 5 bases and the J segment 4 bases; nucleotides outside the gene matches: 7. This CDR3 is built from 15 residues. DNA for the CDR3: TGTGCCAGTAGTCCCTTGGGACTAGGGTACAATGAGCAGTTCTTC. This gives the protein CASSPLGLGYNEQFF.

J is TRBJ1-1 and V is TRBV3-1 (or the pseudogene TRBV3-2); the D is unclear. There are 12 residues in the CDR3. Looked up from germline, CDR1 is LGHDT and CDR2 is YNNKEL (reference sequence). The V gene lost 1 base and the J gene lost 7 bases, with 7 bases spanning the gap. CDR3 in DNA: TGTGCCAGCAGCCAAGCCGGACTTGAAGCTTTCTTT. Translated, it gives CASSQAGLEAFF.

On this clone: In the same sample, other DNA sequences code for this CDR3. This chain connects TRBV5-1 to TRBJ1-2; weak D call: TRBD1 (5 bases). CDR3 length: 13 residues. Trimming left V 2 bases short and J 6 bases short, with 11 bases between. Germline CDR1 is SGHRS and CDR2 is YFSETQ. CDR3 sequence reads: CASSFGRGDGYTF. CDR3 nucleotide sequence: TGCGCCAGCAGCTTTGGGAGGGGAGATGGCTACACCTTC.

This clone showed up just a few times. The genes are TRBV5-4 and TRBJ1-3; D may be TRBD1 (5 bases). The CDR3 covers 15 residues. V gave up 0 bases and J gave up 1 base, with 8 bases separating them. Germline V gene data show CDR1 as SGHNT and CDR2 as YYREEE (reference sequence). CDR3 loop: CASSLAGKSGNTIYF. DNA of the CDR3: TGTGCCAGCAGCTTGGCAGGGAAGTCTGGAAACACCATATATTTT.

This chain joins TRBV7-9 and TRBJ2-3, with 7 bases that match TRBD2. Germline CDR1 is SEHNR and CDR2 is FQNEAQ (reference sequence). Trimming cost V 7 bases and J 1 base; bases outside gene matches: 8. The CDR3 sequence is 15 residues long. Here the CDR3 DNA reads TGTGCCAGCACCCAGACTAGCCGCGGCACAGATACGCAGTATTTT. This gives the protein CASTQTSRGTDTQYF. The entire variable domain, with the rest obtained from reference TRBV7-9 and TRBJ2-3, is as follows: DTGVSQNPRHKITKRGQNVTFRCDPISEHNRLYWYRQTLGQGPEFLTYFQNEAQLEKSRLLSDRFSAERPKGSFSTLEIQRTEQGDSAMYLCASTQTSRGTDTQYFGPGTRLTVL.

J is TRBJ2-7 and V is TRBV5-8, with TRBD1 matching over 7 bases. The germline CDR1 and CDR2 sequences are SGHTS and YDEGEE. The CDR3 length is 16 residues. V trimming: 7 bases; J trimming: 4 bases; junction bases outside the gene matches: 17. In nucleotides, the CDR3 is TGTGCCAGCGCTCGTGCCGGGGACAGTGCTTTTTACGAGCAGTACTTC. It yields the protein CASARAGDSAFYEQYF.

In nucleotides, the CDR3 is TGCGCCAGCAGCCCCCGGTCCGGGGGCGAGCAGTACTTC. The encoded protein is CASSPRSGGEQYF. The V gene is TRBV10-1, the J gene TRBJ2-7; D may be TRBD2 (6 bases). Trimming removed 6 bases at V and 6 bases at J, with 15 bases between. Germline V CDR1 and CDR2: WNHNN, SYGVQD (reference sequence). This CDR3 has 13 residues.

The chain employs TRBV11-3 and TRBJ1-1; tentatively, D is TRBD1 (5 bases). With 6 bases removed from V and 1 base from J, the gap between germline ends came to 15 bases. Looked up from germline, CDR1 is SGHNT and CDR2 is YENEEA. This CDR3 is 15 amino acids long. The CDR3, as DNA: TGTGCCAGCAGAATTCCAGGGCTTTCGAACACTGAAGCTTTCTTT. Its protein product is CASRIPGLSNTEAFF.

V usage is TRBV6-5 and J usage is TRBJ2-4; 9 bases are a match to TRBD1. After removal of 11 bases from V and 7 bases from J, the junction contained 15 bases not matched to a gene. Germline CDR1 MNHEY, CDR2 SVGAGI. The CDR3 totals 15 residues. The CDR3 sequence: CASRTGDSFRNIQYF. The CDR3 DNA reads TGTGCCTCACGGACAGGGGATTCGTTTAGGAACATTCAGTACTTC.

This clone was observed a few times. The V and J genes are TRBV7-6 and TRBJ1-3, with D perhaps TRBD1 (5 bases). The germline V and J ends were trimmed by 1 base and 2 bases, with 12 bases remaining between them. The CDR3 contains 16 residues. Germline V gene sequence: CDR1 SGHVS, CDR2 FNYEAQ. The CDR3 here is CASSLGSSGAGNTIYF. As DNA, the CDR3 is TGTGCCAGCAGCTTAGGGTCGTCGGGGGCTGGAAACACCATATATTTT. The full variable domain, completed using reference TRBV7-6 and TRBJ1-3, is GAGVSQSPRYKVTKRGQDVALRCDPISGHVSLYWYRQALGQGPEFLTYFNYEAQQDKSGLPNDRFSAERPEGSISTLTIQRTEQRDSAMYRCASSLGSSGAGNTIYFGEGSWLTVV.

The CDR3 is CATSVAGEREQYF. CDR3 sequence (DNA): TGTGCCACCAGTGTCGCAGGGGAGAGAGAGCAGTACTTC. This chain links TRBV24-1 with TRBJ2-7; TRBD1 might be the D (6 bases). V shed 5 bases and J shed 7 bases, with 14 bases lying between them. This CDR3 contains 13 residues. Germline V gene data show CDR1 as KGHDR and CDR2 as SFDVKD.

The chain recombines TRBV5-4 with TRBJ1-1; possibly TRBD1 for D (6 bases). Germline CDR1 and CDR2: SGHNT and YYREEE (reference sequence). Trimming took 0 bases from V and 3 from J, leaving 12 bases between them. This CDR3 contains 15 residues. CDR3 in DNA: TGTGCCAGCAGCTTGGGGGGGCTCAGGGACACTGAAGCTTTCTTT. Translated, it gives CASSLGGLRDTEAFF.

The chain has TRBV11-2 and TRBJ2-2; possibly TRBD2 for D (6 bases). Germline V gene lookup returns CDR1 SGHAT and CDR2 FQNNGV. This CDR3 contains 14 residues. V gave up 4 bases and J gave up 1 base, with 7 bases separating them. CDR3 DNA: TGTGCCAGCAGCTGGCGGGGGAACACCGGGGAGCTGTTTTTT. It specifies CASSWRGNTGELFF.

The chain has TRBV5-6 and TRBJ2-4; 7 nucleotides align to TRBD1. The germline CDR1 and CDR2 sequences are SGHDT and YYEEEE. CDR3 length: 13 amino acids. V gave up 5 bases and J gave up 8 bases; unmatched junction bases: 7. The CDR3 region has the DNA TGTGCCAGCAGTCGACAGGGACGGGACATTCAGTACTTC. Residues: CASSRQGRDIQYF.

On this clone itself: The sample holds other DNA sequences that translate to the same CDR3. This chain connects TRBV2 to TRBJ1-3; D is undetermined. CDR1 is SNHLY and CDR2 is FYNNEI in the germline V gene. Trimming took off 11 bases at V and 4 bases at J, with 15 bases between the two ends. The CDR3 is 13 amino acids. DNA for the CDR3: TGTGCCTCCACTAGGGCACCAGGAAACACCATATATTTT. Protein sequence: CASTRAPGNTIYF.

The V gene is TRBV2, the J gene TRBJ1-4; D perhaps matches TRBD1 (5 bases). The germline CDR1 and CDR2 sequences are SNHLY and FYNNEI. The V end lost 1 base, the J end lost 2 bases, and 11 bases lay between the germline ends. The CDR3 extends over 16 amino acids. CDR3 in amino acids: CASSEDRPETNEKLFF. The CDR3 DNA sequence: TGTGCCAGCAGTGAAGACAGGCCGGAGACTAATGAAAAACTGTTTTTT. Combining the CDR3 with reference TRBV2 and TRBJ1-4 gives the whole variable domain EPEVTQTPSHQVTQMGQEVILRCVPISNHLYFYWYRQILGQKVEFLVSFYNNEISEKSEIFDDQFSVERPDGSNFTLKIRSTKLEDSAMYFCASSEDRPETNEKLFFGSGTQLSVL.

V usage is TRBV7-2 and J usage is TRBJ1-4, with 7 bases fitting TRBD1. Germline-derived CDR1 and CDR2 are SGHTA and FQGNSA. CDR3 length: 14 residues. J was trimmed by 7 bases and V by 5 bases; bases with no gene match: 7. As DNA, the CDR3 is TGTGCCAGCAGCATCCGACAGGGTGGTGAAAAACTGTTTTTT. Protein sequence: CASSIRQGGEKLFF. The whole variable domain, filled in from reference TRBV7-2 and TRBJ1-4, reads GAGVSQSPSNKVTEKGKDVELRCDPISGHTALYWYRQSLGQGLEFLIYFQGNSAPDKSGLPSDRFSAERTGGSVSTLTIQRTQQEDSAVYLCASSIRQGGEKLFFGSGTQLSVL.

V and J are TRBV19 and TRBJ2-1; 9 bases agree with TRBD1. Germline CDR1 and CDR2: LNHDA and SQIVND (reference sequence). CDR3 length equals 14 residues. Trimming took 4 bases from V and 9 from J; bases not matched to a gene: 7. The CDR3 DNA reads TGTGCCAGTAGTAGGGGACAGGGTAACGGTGAGCAGTTCTTC. Its translation is CASSRGQGNGEQFF.